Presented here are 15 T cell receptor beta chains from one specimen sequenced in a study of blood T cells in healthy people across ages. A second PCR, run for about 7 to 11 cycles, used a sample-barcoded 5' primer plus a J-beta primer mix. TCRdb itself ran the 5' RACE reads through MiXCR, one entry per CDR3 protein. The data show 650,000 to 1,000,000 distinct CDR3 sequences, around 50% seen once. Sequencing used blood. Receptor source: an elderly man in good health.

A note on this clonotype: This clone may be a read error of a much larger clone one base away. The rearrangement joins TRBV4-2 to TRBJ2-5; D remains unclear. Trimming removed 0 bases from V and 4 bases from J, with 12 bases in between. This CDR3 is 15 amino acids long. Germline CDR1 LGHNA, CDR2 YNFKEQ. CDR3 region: CASSQDSRSGETQYF. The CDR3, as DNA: TGTGCCAGCAGCCAAGATAGCCGGAGTGGAGAGACCCAGTACTTC.

CDR3 region: CSARDSQGQGYNEQFF. In DNA form, the CDR3 reads TGCAGTGCTAGGGACTCCCAAGGACAGGGTTACAATGAGCAGTTCTTC. The chain couples TRBV20-1 to TRBJ2-1; 8 bases are shared with TRBD1. CDR3 length: 16 residues. J was trimmed by 4 bases and V by 3 bases; bases with no gene match: 11. Germline CDR1 and CDR2: DFQATT and SNEGSKA (reference sequence).

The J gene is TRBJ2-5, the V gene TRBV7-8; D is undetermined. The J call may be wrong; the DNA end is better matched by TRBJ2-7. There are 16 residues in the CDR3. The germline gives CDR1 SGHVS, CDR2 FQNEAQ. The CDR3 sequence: CASSTNRRNRPYEQYF. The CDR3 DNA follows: TGTGCCAGCAGCACCAACCGCCGGAATAGACCCTACGAGCAGTACTTC.

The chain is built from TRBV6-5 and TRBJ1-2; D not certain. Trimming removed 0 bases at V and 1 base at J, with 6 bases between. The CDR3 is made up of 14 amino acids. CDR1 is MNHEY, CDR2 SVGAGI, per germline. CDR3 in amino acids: CASSYSQDNYGYTF. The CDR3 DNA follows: TGTGCCAGCAGTTACTCCCAGGATAACTATGGCTACACCTTC.

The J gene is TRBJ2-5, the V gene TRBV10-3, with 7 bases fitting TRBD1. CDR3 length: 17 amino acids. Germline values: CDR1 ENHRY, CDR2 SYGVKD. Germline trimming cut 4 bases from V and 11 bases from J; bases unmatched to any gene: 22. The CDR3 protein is CAISADLTGPTRNEQYF. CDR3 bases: TGTGCCATCAGTGCGGACCTGACAGGGCCGACTCGCAATGAGCAGTACTTC.

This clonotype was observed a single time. This CDR3 is CAITEGVPYEQYF. The CDR3 DNA is TGTGCCATCACCGAGGGGGTCCCCTACGAGCAGTACTTC. The J gene is TRBJ2-5, the V gene TRBV10-3; a possible D gene is TRBD1 (6 bases). Matching the DNA end better, TRBJ2-7 makes the J call doubtful. The CDR3 loop spans 13 amino acids. Germline V gene lookup returns CDR1 ENHRY and CDR2 SYGVKD.

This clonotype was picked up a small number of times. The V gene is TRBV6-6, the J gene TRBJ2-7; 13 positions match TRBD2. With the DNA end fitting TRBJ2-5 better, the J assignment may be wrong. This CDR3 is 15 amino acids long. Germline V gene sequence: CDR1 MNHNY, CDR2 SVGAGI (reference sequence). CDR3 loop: CASRPGLAGRETQYF. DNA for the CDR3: TGTGCCAGCAGACCGGGACTAGCGGGAAGAGAGACCCAGTACTTC.

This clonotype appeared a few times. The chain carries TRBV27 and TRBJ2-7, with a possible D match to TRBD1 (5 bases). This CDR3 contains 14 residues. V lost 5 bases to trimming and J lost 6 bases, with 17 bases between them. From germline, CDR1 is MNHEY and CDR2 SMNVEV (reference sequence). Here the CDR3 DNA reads TGTGCCAGCAGTGGGGCGGCAGGGCTGCGCGAGCAGTACTTC. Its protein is CASSGAAGLREQYF.

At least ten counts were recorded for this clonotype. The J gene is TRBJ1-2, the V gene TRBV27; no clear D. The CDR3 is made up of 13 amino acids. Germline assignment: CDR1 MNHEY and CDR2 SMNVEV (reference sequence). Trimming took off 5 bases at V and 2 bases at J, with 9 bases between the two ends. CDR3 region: CASSVEGNYGYTF. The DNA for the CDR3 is TGTGCCAGCAGTGTCGAAGGGAACTATGGCTACACCTTC.

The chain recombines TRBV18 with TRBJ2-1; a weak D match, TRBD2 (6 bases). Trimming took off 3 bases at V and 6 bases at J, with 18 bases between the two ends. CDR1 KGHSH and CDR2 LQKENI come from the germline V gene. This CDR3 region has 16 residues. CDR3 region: CASSPFGREAANEQFF. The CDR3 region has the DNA TGTGCCAGCTCACCGTTTGGTAGGGAGGCCGCCAATGAGCAGTTCTTC.

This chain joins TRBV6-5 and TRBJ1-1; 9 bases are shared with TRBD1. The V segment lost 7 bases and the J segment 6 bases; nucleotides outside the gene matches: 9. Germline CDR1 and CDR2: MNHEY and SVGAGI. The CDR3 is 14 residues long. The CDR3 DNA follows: TGTGCCAGCACCTTTGGGGGGGACAGGGCTGAAGCTTTCTTT. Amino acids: CASTFGGDRAEAFF.

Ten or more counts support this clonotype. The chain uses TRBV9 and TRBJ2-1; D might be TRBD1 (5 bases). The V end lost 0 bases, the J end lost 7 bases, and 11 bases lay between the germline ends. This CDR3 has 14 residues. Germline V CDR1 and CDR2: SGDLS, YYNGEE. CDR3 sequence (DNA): TGTGCCAGCAGCGTAGCCAGGAACAGGAATGAGCAGTTCTTC. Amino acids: CASSVARNRNEQFF.

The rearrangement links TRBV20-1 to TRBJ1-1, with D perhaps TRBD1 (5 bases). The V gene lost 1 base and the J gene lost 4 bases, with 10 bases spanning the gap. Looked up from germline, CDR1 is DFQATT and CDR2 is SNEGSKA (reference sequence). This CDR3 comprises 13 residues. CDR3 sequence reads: CSARGAGRTEAFF. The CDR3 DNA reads TGCAGTGCTAGAGGAGCGGGGCGCACTGAAGCTTTCTTT.

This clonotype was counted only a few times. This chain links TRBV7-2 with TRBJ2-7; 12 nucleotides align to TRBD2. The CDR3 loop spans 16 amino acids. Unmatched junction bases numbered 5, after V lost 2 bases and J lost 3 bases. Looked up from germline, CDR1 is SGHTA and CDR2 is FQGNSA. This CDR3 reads CASSLTSGRSGYEQYF. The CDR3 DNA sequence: TGTGCCAGCAGCTTAACTAGCGGGAGGTCCGGCTACGAGCAGTACTTC.

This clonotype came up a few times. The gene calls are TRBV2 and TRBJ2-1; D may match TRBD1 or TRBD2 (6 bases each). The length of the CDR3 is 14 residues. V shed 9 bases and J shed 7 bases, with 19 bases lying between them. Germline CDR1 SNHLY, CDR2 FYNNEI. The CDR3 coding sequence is TGTGCCAGGGGGGGCACATCGAGGGGTAATGAGCAGTTCTTC. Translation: CARGGTSRGNEQFF.